The source of this T cell receptor beta chain is a study of memory CD4+ T cells and cytomegalovirus serostatus. Study observations and caveats: CD4+ memory repertoires contained about two fifths of the 164 reported CMV TCRbeta sequences. A US-trained random forest predicted CMV serostatus with median AUC roughly 0.91.

About this clone: Its specificity is unknown.

The sort gate was single viable CD3+CD4+CD8-CD45RO+ cells for memory CD4+ T cells. The assay was immunoSEQ multiplex PCR, and TCRdb's table has in-frame clones only and misses some. This table has about 64,000 clones, 75% to 80% appearing once. The sample consisted of memory CD4+ T cells from blood. The clonotype originates from an adult in good health and CMV-seronegative.

The CDR3 DNA reads TGTGCCAGCAGCTTATTTGGGGGGAACACCGGGGAGCTGTTTTTT. It yields the protein CASSLFGGNTGELFF. The chain links TRBV7-8 to TRBJ2-2; the D gene could be TRBD1 or TRBD2 (5 bases each). The CDR3 contains 15 residues. Trimming stripped 2 bases from V and 1 base from J, with 8 bases between. Germline CDR1 reads SGHVS; CDR2 reads FQNEAQ.